This is a list of T cell receptor beta chains from one sample in a study of shared clonotypes between healthy human individuals. Here immunoSEQ multiplex PCR was the method, and the copy in TCRdb shows in-frame clones only, minus some. The sample has roughly 1,000,000 clones; 70% to 80% are singletons. The specimen sequenced was memory CD4+ T cells from PBMCs. These receptors were collected from a man aged 18 to 35 in good health. Some clones in this sample may be carry-over from other donors' samples. Each CDR3 is given with its conserved first and last residue. The listing skips clone size in some rows; elsewhere it reads once, few, many or a size class.

clone_size | v_call | cdr3_aa
NA | TRBV27 | CASQKGGSYGYTF
NA | TRBV6-5 | CASSYVEGGDYGYTF
NA | TRBV27 | CASSRLAGVFNEQFF
once | TRBV5-8 | CASSWVPEETQYF
once | TRBV27 | CASRQLNQPQHF
NA | TRBV7-6 | CASSLGRADTQYF
NA | TRBV5-1 | CATPSGAKTQYF
NA | TRBV5-1 | CASSPSSGLAGGSEQYF
NA | TRBV25-1 | CASSRGADYGYTF
NA | TRBV7-6 | CASSKGTGELFF
NA | TRBV9 | CASSVVGASETQYF
NA | TRBV27 | CASSRAGDLIFTDTQYF
NA | TRBV27 | CASSLWASGRHNEQFF
NA | TRBV5-1 | CASSFQGGSYEQYF
few | TRBV6-1 | CASGSGGRIVDEQYF
NA | TRBV11-3 | CASSLGGLGTDTQYF
NA | TRBV20-1 | CSARGGTEAFF
NA | TRBV10-3 | CAIRGTGGRYNEQFF
NA | TRBV6-6 | CASSTGTSSRTDTQYF
NA | TRBV30 | CAWSGFDRISGNTIYF
NA | TRBV7-3 | CASSPTSGRRNEQFF
NA | TRBV7-3 | CASSLSPQGGELFF
NA | TRBV15 | CATSRGWATEAFF
many | TRBV4-1 | CASSQGTFTLAASSYEQYF
few | TRBV4-1 | CASSHLLFTPRDRGTDTQYF
NA | TRBV2 | CASRLGTEQETQYF
NA | TRBV5-4 | CASSLNSGNYNEQFF
NA | TRBV4-3 | CASSQGTSGTYEQYF
NA | TRBV12-1 | CASSFEQANQPQHF
NA | TRBV11-2 | CASSQSGGRRNYGYTF
NA | TRBV7-9 | CASSNWREGYEQYF